This T cell receptor beta chain was obtained from a study of vaccination effects on CD4 cells after COVID-19. Study-level information: Post-vaccine specimens arrived a median 72 days past the second dose. The study, taken as a whole, reports: Marked clonal contraction of infection- and vaccine-induced clones was seen late after vaccination. In healthy vaccinees, only 1 of 255 vaccine-induced clones cross-reacted with common cold coronaviruses.

Cultured cells yielded isolated CD4+ T cells after less than 11 days. Subjects were given two BNT162b2 or mRNA-1273 vaccine doses. Vaccinees lacked prior SARS-CoV-2 infection and tested negative for nucleocapsid antibodies. The CDR3 totals 14 residues. CDR1 and CDR2 from the germline V gene are LNHDA and SQIVND (reference sequence). Deletions cut 6 bases from V and 1 base from J, with 12 bases between. With respect to this clone: Its antigen remains unknown.

Produced via immunoSEQ multiplex PCR; TCRdb's table is partial and in-frame only. The table has some 69,000 clones, roughly 75% seen once. This specimen was CD4+ T cells from PBMCs cultured without peptide, taken after COVID-19 vaccination. This receptor was identified in a human donor who received a COVID-19 vaccine. The rearrangement joins TRBV19 to TRBJ2-5, with D perhaps matching TRBD2 (6 bases). The chain's CDR3 is CASRSGGAQETQYF. As DNA, the CDR3 is TGTGCCAGTAGGTCGGGCGGGGCCCAAGAGACCCAGTACTTC.